A selection of T cell receptor beta chains follows, all from one sample in a study of regulatory T cells in long-lasting Graves disease. TCRdb independently ran MiXCR on the multiplex PCR reads; one entry per CDR3 protein. The sample lists around 460,000 distinct CDR3 sequences; 22% were seen once. Sequenced material: peripheral blood mononuclear cells (PBMCs), taken when the disease was refractory, from a patient treated with antithyroid drugs. All receptors come from a female donor with Graves disease. The CDR3 runs from the conserved cysteine through the conserved F or W. The order of the fields is V gene, J gene, clone size, D gene, CDR3 protein, CDR3 DNA. The D gene is left open where the match is weak. Rows may omit the clone size; those that give it use once, few, many or a size class.

TRBV15	TRBJ2-2	once	NA	CATSRDRSWAGELFF	TGTGCCACCAGCAGAGATAGGAGCTGGGCCGGGGAGCTGTTTTTT
TRBV5-1	TRBJ2-7	NA	TRBD1	CASSLASRQGVHEQYF	TGCGCCAGCAGCTTGGCTTCACGACAGGGGGTCCACGAGCAGTACTTC
TRBV24-1	TRBJ2-7	NA	NA	CATRSKVSSEQYF	TGTGCCACCAGAAGTAAGGTTTCCTCCGAGCAGTACTTC
TRBV24-1	TRBJ2-2	few	TRBD2	CATSDLAASGRPNTGELFF	TGTGCCACCAGTGATTTGGCGGCTAGCGGGAGGCCGAACACCGGGGAGCTGTTTTTT
TRBV5-1	TRBJ1-1	many	NA	CASSWGLGENTEAFF	TGCGCCAGCAGCTGGGGGCTGGGAGAGAACACTGAAGCTTTCTTT
TRBV20-1	TRBJ2-7	few	NA	CSARDGGKNSYEQYF	TGCAGTGCTAGAGATGGCGGGAAAAACTCCTACGAGCAGTACTTC
TRBV6-1	TRBJ2-7	many	TRBD2	CASSYSSGEYEQYF	TGTGCCAGCAGCTATTCTAGCGGGGAATACGAGCAGTACTTC
TRBV28	TRBJ1-2	many	NA	CASSFTFRTSAGYTF	TGTGCCAGCAGTTTCACCTTCCGAACCTCGGCGGGCTACACCTTC
TRBV28	TRBJ2-5	many	TRBD1	CASCNLQGEETQYF	TGTGCCAGTTGTAACCTACAGGGGGAAGAGACCCAGTACTTC
TRBV18	TRBJ1-2	NA	NA	CASSPRADNNYGYTF	TGTGCCAGCTCACCTCGGGCGGATAATAACTATGGCTACACCTTC
TRBV15	TRBJ2-5	many	NA	CATSREFSKETQYF	TGTGCCACCAGCAGAGAGTTTTCAAAGGAGACCCAGTACTTC
TRBV3-1	TRBJ1-6	few	TRBD1	CASSQPTGFPLHF	TGTGCCAGCAGCCAGCCGACAGGGTTTCCCCTCCACTTT
TRBV20-1	TRBJ2-1	NA	NA	CSVKAKGVWGEQFF	TGCAGTGTTAAGGCGAAGGGGGTCTGGGGAGAGCAGTTCTTC
TRBV6-1	TRBJ2-7	NA	NA	CATRQGSQGEQYF	TGTGCCACCAGGCAGGGATCGCAGGGCGAGCAGTACTTC
TRBV29-1	TRBJ2-5	many	TRBD1	CSVHRGDSEAETQYF	TGCAGCGTCCACAGGGGTGACAGCGAAGCGGAGACCCAGTACTTC
TRBV7-9	TRBJ1-5	NA	TRBD1	CASSVGQADNQPQHF	TGTGCCAGCAGCGTCGGACAGGCCGACAATCAGCCCCAGCATTTT
TRBV4-1	TRBJ1-1	NA	NA	CASSKGAVALGTEAFF	TGCGCCAGCAGTAAAGGGGCGGTGGCGTTAGGCACTGAAGCTTTCTTT
TRBV13	TRBJ1-1	once	NA	CASSFDRAEYTEAFF	TGTGCCAGCAGCTTCGACCGGGCGGAGTACACTGAAGCTTTCTTT
TRBV28	TRBJ1-1	NA	NA	CASSLEEPGTEAFF	TGTGCCAGCAGTTTAGAGGAACCGGGCACTGAAGCTTTCTTT
TRBV6-1	TRBJ2-7	many	TRBD1	CASSPTGQFYYEQYF	TGTGCCAGCAGTCCGACGGGACAGTTTTACTACGAGCAGTACTTC
TRBV12-3/TRBV12-4	TRBJ2-2	many	TRBD2	CATSGDTGELFF	TGTGCCACGAGCGGGGACACCGGGGAGCTGTTTTTT
TRBV29-1	TRBJ1-2	few	NA	CSVVVQLANGYTF	TGCAGCGTTGTTGTCCAATTGGCGAATGGCTACACCTTC
TRBV20-1	TRBJ1-1	few	NA	CSARGGGRDTEAFF	TGCAGTGCTAGAGGAGGGGGGCGGGACACTGAAGCTTTCTTT
TRBV4-1	TRBJ2-4	NA	NA	CASSRIQGGLENIQYF	TGCGCCAGCAGCCGGATACAGGGTGGGCTGGAAAACATTCAGTACTTC
TRBV7-2	TRBJ1-4	NA	NA	CASSLLATNEKLFF	TGTGCCAGCAGCCTTCTTGCAACTAATGAAAAACTGTTTTTT
TRBV19	TRBJ1-5	NA	TRBD1	CASSPGTARRDQPQHF	TGTGCCAGTAGTCCCGGGACAGCTAGAAGGGACCAGCCCCAGCATTTT
TRBV6-2/TRBV6-3	TRBJ2-7	few	TRBD1	CASSYSKTSRTGSYEQYF	TGTGCCAGCAGTTACTCGAAAACTTCCAGGACAGGTTCCTACGAGCAGTACTTC
TRBV7-9	TRBJ2-7	many	NA	CASSSGQYEQYF	TGTGCCAGCAGCTCCGGACAGTACGAGCAGTACTTC
TRBV10-3	TRBJ2-7	many	TRBD2	CAISWTSGSYEQYF	TGTGCCATCAGCTGGACTAGCGGGTCCTACGAGCAGTACTTC
TRBV27	TRBJ2-1	NA	NA	CASSPTTSNEQFF	TGTGCCAGCAGTCCCACCACTTCCAATGAGCAGTTCTTC
TRBV20-1	TRBJ2-4	NA	NA	CSARLGGIRHIQYF	TGCAGTGCTAGACTAGGGGGGATTCGGCACATTCAGTACTTC
TRBV20-1	TRBJ1-5	many	NA	CSARRGGAGQPQHF	TGCAGTGCTAGACGCGGGGGCGCAGGTCAGCCCCAGCATTTT
TRBV28	TRBJ2-1	many	TRBD2	CASSFPISGSVGGNEQFF	TGTGCCAGCAGTTTCCCCATAAGCGGGAGTGTCGGGGGGAATGAGCAGTTCTTC
TRBV28	TRBJ1-5	few	TRBD1	CASSYWGQGPLRPQHF	TGTGCCAGCAGTTACTGGGGACAGGGCCCCCTAAGGCCCCAGCATTTT
TRBV28	TRBJ2-5	many	TRBD2	CASSSGLAGEETQYF	TGTGCCAGCAGCTCGGGACTAGCGGGCGAAGAGACCCAGTACTTC
TRBV7-2	TRBJ2-7	NA	NA	CASSLGGDGVYEQYF	TGTGCCAGCAGCTTAGGAGGGGATGGGGTCTACGAGCAGTACTTC
TRBV10-3	TRBJ2-7	NA	NA	CAISEGEPYEQYF	TGTGCCATCAGTGAGGGGGAACCCTACGAGCAGTACTTC
TRBV30	TRBJ1-1	NA	NA	CAWTQTWWTEAFF	TGTGCCTGGACCCAAACGTGGTGGACTGAAGCTTTCTTT
TRBV28	TRBJ2-3	few	NA	CASSLLAETPTDTQYF	TGTGCCAGCAGTTTATTGGCAGAAACTCCCACAGATACGCAGTATTTT